The entry that follows covers one T cell receptor beta chain sequence. Its binding antigen is unknown. Per-base quality was not reported, and no clone a single base away is much larger than it. CD4+ T cells from unexposed donors were collected before the COVID-19 pandemic (2011-2018). Following 10 days of culture, the EasySep CD4+ T cell isolation kit was used to isolate CD4+ T cells. As cell numbers permitted, CD4+ T cells from unexposed donors were tested for reactivity to SARS-CoV-2 S and N and to four common cold coronavirus spike pools. Each well received two million PBMCs, cultured in IMDM supplemented with approximately 5.3% human AB serum and roughly 10 IU/ml IL-2. Half of the culture medium was replaced with fresh IL-2-containing medium on days 3 and 7. Triplicate replicate wells were generally used for each peptide culture condition. The leukapheresis product for the unexposed donors was obtained through commercial purchase. Ficoll-Paque PLUS gradient centrifugation was used to isolate PBMCs from leukapheresis product or whole blood. PBMCs were either used fresh in the expansion assay or cryopreserved at -140 degrees C. The QIAamp Micro DNA Kit was used to extract genomic DNA from the CD4+ T cells.

Here V drops 5 bases and J drops 2 bases, and the junction holds 1 base not matched to any gene. The CDR3 starts with the cysteine, ends with the phenylalanine, and has 13 residues. The retained sequence is limited to the CDR3, 39 bases, with the frame set at the first base. The germline V gene (reference sequence) yields GTSNPN for CDR1 and SVGIG for CDR2. The data are from a study of CD4 T cells in relation to SARS-CoV-2 and coronaviruses listed by TCRdb under 2021. Turning to the overall study: In the ViraFEST assay, PBMCs were grown with antigen for around ten days, and TCR beta CDR3s were then sequenced to identify antigen-specific clonal expansions. Expansion assays from other donors in the study were sequenced with a different, Illumina-based TCR-beta assay. Shared crossreactive spike epitopes were mapped to their HLA restriction using patient-derived lymphoblastoid cell lines. The negative reference condition was either a culture with an HIV-1 Nef peptide pool or a culture with no peptide. At the level of individual TCR clonotypes, the study measured memory CD4+ T cell crossreactivity between SARS-CoV-2 spike protein and common cold coronavirus spike proteins. The Adaptive Biotechnologies TCR-sequencing kit was used to sequence samples from three pre-COVID donors and the naive versus memory experiments, while other data came from Illumina-based sequencing. Overall study results and their limits: Compared with monoreactive clones, crossreactive clones had significantly weaker SARS-CoV-2-driven expansion, a result consistent with antigenic imprinting. No donor contributed both pre-pandemic and post-infection samples, which limited tracing the source of pre-existing responses. Small numbers of patients and of tested TCRs were a limitation of the study. Memory CD4+ clonotypes crossrecognizing SARS-CoV-2 and at least one common cold coronavirus spike were found in around 65% of donors. Crossreactivity analysis centred on spike protein, so crossreactivity against other viral proteins was not assessed.

Receptor amplification or capture employed the immunoSEQ multiplex PCR assay. In the original analysis: During preprocessing, nonproductive sequences were removed, as were CDR3s that did not start with C, did not end with F or W, or were shorter than 7 amino acids. The MANAFEST web app identified antigen-specific clonotypes based on expansion compared with the reference and other culture wells. A clone counted as positive if significantly expanded in 2 of 3 replicate wells versus the reference culture at FDR below 0.05. To be called positive, a clone also had to show significant expansion compared with every other tandem well and an odds ratio greater than 5. CDR3 homology was measured as pairwise Levenshtein distance, computed with the stringdist R package after trimming three terminal residues from each end. This immuneACCESS table, as held by TCRdb, lists in-frame sequences with V and J called but not all clones. Of the missing ones, under half trace to an unresolved V gene in checked studies; the others have no known cause. V and J calls and clone size are those listed in that table; D and trimming were worked out from the DNA. The sample table contains roughly 23,000 clones; only one count was recorded for under 85% of them. The ten largest clones represent about 16% of the sample.

The sequence links TRBV30 to TRBJ2-7; TRBD2 matches 12 bases in the middle. The sample was CD4+ T cells from PBMCs, cultured in vitro. The TCR comes from a human donor in good health. The DNA sequence reads TGTGCCTGGCGGACTAGCGGGGCCTACGAGCAGTACTTC. The resulting protein is CAWRTSGAYEQYF.